This TCR beta chain was sequenced in a study of CD8 T cells in ankylosing spondylitis. This clonotype has only a few counts. This CDR3 is 16 amino acids long. Germline lookup yields CDR1 MGHRA and CDR2 YSYEKL. The V gene lost 2 bases and the J gene lost 2 bases, with 13 bases spanning the gap. TCRdb redid the calling of the 5' RACE reads with MiXCR, one entry per CDR3 protein. The sample lists nearly 350,000 distinct CDR3 sequences; approximately 14% were seen once. This clonotype originated in a male donor with ankylosing spondylitis or in good health (not recorded which). Sequenced sample: blood, either unsorted or a sorted T cell fraction (not recorded which). J is TRBJ2-1 and V is TRBV4-1; perhaps D is TRBD1 or TRBD2 (5 bases each). In DNA form, the CDR3 reads TGCGCCAGCAGCCAACCCGGGACCAGCGCCTACAATGAGCAGTTCTTC. Protein: CASSQPGTSAYNEQFF.